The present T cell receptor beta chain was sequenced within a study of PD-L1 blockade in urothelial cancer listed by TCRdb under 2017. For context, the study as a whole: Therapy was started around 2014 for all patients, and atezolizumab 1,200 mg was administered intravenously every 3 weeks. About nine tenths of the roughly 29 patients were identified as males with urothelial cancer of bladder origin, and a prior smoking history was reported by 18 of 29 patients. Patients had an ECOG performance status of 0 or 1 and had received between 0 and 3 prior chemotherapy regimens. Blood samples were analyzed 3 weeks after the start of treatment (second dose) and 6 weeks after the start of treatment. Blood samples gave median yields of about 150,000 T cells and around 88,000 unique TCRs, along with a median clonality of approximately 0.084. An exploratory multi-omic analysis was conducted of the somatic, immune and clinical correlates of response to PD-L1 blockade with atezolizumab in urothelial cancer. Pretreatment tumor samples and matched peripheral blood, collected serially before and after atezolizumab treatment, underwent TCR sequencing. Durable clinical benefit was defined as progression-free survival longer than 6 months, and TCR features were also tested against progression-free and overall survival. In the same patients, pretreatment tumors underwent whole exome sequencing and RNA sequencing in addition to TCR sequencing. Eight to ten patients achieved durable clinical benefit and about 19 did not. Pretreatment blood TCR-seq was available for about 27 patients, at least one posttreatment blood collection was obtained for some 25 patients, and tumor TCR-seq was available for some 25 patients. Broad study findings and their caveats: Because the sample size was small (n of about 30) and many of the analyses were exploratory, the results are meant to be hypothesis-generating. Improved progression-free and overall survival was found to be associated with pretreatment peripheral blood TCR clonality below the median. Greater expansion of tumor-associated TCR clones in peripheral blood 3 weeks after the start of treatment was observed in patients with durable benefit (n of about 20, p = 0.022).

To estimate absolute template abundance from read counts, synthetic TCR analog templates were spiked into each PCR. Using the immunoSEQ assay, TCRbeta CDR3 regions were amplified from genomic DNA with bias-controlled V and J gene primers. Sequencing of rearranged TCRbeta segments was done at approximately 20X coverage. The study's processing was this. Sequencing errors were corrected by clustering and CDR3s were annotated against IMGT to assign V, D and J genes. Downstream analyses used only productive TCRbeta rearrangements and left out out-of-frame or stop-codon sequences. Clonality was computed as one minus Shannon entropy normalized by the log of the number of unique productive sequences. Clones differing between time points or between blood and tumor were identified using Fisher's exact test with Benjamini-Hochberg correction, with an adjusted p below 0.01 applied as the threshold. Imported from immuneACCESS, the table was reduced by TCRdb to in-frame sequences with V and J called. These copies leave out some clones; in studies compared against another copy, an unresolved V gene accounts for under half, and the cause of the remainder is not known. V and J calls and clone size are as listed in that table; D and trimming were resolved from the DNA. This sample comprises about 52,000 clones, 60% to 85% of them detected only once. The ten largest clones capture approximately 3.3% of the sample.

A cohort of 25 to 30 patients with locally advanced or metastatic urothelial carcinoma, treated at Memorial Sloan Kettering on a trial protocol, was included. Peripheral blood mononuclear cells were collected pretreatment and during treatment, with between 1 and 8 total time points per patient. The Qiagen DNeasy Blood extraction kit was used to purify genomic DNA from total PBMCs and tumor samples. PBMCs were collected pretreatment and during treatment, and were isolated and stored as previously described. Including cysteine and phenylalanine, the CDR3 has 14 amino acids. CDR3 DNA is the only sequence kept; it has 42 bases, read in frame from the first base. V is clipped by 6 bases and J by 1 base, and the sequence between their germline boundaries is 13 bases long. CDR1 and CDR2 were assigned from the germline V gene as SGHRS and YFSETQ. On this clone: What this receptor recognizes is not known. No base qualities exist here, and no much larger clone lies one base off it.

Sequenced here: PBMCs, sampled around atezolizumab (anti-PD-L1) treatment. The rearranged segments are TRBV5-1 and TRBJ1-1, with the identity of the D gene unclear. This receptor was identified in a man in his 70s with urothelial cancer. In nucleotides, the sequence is TGCGCCAGCAAGAGGGATCCGGGGAACACTGAAGCTTTCTTT. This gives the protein CASKRDPGNTEAFF.